This T cell receptor (beta chain) was sequenced during a study of OX40 agonist ivuxolimab in advanced cancers. Study background: Age averaged around 58 years (range about 20 to 80), and more than 80% were male. Enrollees could have had prior anti-PD-1, anti-PD-L1 or anti-CTLA-4 therapy, which around 43% had received. Study-level results: Low normalized T-cell clonal expansion also characterized some of the nonresponders.

Concerning this clone itself: No antigen is known for it.

CDR1 and CDR2 from the germline V gene are MNHNY and SVGAGI (reference sequence). The V end was cut by 6 bases, the J end by 4 bases, with 18 bases between. The CDR3 is 16 residues long. Method: immunoSEQ multiplex PCR; TCRdb's copy keeps in-frame clones and lacks some. The table has 50,000 to 70,000 clones, over 85% seen once. The sample in question was CD4+ or CD8+ T cells sorted from blood, obtained in a trial of the OX40 agonist ivuxolimab. This receptor was taken from an adult with an advanced solid tumor such as melanoma, head and neck, liver or kidney cancer. The chain uses TRBV6-6 and TRBJ1-4; no reliable D call. CDR3 bases: TGTGCCAGCAGATCGACCGCTGGACTGCTTAATGAAAAACTGTTTTTT. Its protein is CASRSTAGLLNEKLFF.